This T cell receptor beta chain comes out of a study of vaccination and CD4 T cells after COVID-19. Cultured CD4+ T-cell DNA underwent Oncomine TCR Beta short-read sequencing. One entry per CDR3 protein results from TCRdb running MiXCR on the PCR reads. The profile shows 13,000 to 15,000 distinct CDR3 sequences, approximately 55% of them singletons. The treatment denotes: approximately nine-day PBMC culture with coronavirus spike peptide pools or control peptides (ViraFEST assay). With respect to this clonotype: Its antigen is currently unknown.

This TCR derives from a human donor who had recovered from COVID-19. Material for sequencing was CD4+ T cells from blood, cultured in vitro.

Here the CDR3 reads CSATQGVGYGYTF. DNA of the CDR3: TGCAGTGCCACACAGGGGGTGGGCTATGGCTACACCTTC. The chain combines TRBV20-1 with TRBJ1-2; TRBD1 matches at 8 bases. Germline CDR1 DFQATT, CDR2 SNEGSKA (reference sequence). V dropped 6 bases and J dropped 4; count of bases not matched to a gene: 7. The CDR3 has 13 amino acids.